Shown below are 22 T cell receptor beta chains from a single sample sequenced in a study of T cell responses to AZD1222 COVID-19 vaccine. Assay: immunoSEQ multiplex PCR; the TCRdb copy retains only in-frame clones and omits some. The table shows over 150,000 clones, with over 85% occurring only once. The specimen was peripheral blood, collected 28 days after the second AZD1222 dose. These TCRs come from an adult who received the AZD1222 COVID-19 vaccine.

The chain has TRBV28 and TRBJ2-7; the D call may be TRBD1 or TRBD2 (5 bases each). The CDR3 contains 14 residues. Germline-derived CDR1 and CDR2 are MDHEN and SYDVKM. V was trimmed by 4 bases and J by 2 bases, leaving 12 bases between them. The CDR3 DNA is TGTGCCAGCAGTTACCGGGACGGTGCCTACGAGCAGTACTTC. Translation: CASSYRDGAYEQYF.

In its sample, this clone was seen once. The rearrangement uses TRBV6-2 or TRBV6-3 and TRBJ2-1, with 9 bases aligning to TRBD2. V was clipped by 2 bases and J by 2 bases; unmatched bases: 1. This CDR3 is 15 amino acids long. Germline V CDR1 and CDR2: MNHEY, SVGEGT. The DNA for the CDR3 is TGTGCCAGCAGTTACGGCGGGGGGGCCTACAATGAGCAGTTCTTC. It yields the protein CASSYGGGAYNEQFF.

The rearrangement joins TRBV7-2 to TRBJ1-3; 8 nucleotides agree with TRBD1. Germline V lookup: CDR1 SGHTA, CDR2 FQGNSA. The CDR3 has 16 residues. Trimming removed 0 bases from V and 4 bases from J; junction bases left unmatched: 5. In DNA, the CDR3 is TGTGCCAGCAGCTTAGCGCAGGGGGCGAGCGGAAACACCATATATTTT. This codes for CASSLAQGASGNTIYF.

The chain employs TRBV28 and TRBJ2-1, with D tentatively TRBD1 (6 bases). V shed 5 bases and J shed 9 bases, with 17 bases lying between them. This CDR3 spans 14 amino acids. The V gene's germline CDR1 is MDHEN and CDR2 SYDVKM. The CDR3 DNA reads TGTGCCAGCAGTAGCAAGGGGGTCAATAGTGAGCAGTTCTTC. Amino acids: CASSSKGVNSEQFF.

The chain is built from TRBV6-1 and TRBJ1-2, with D unclear. V was cut by 2 bases and J by 4 bases, with 11 bases left in between. The germline gives CDR1 MNHNS, CDR2 SASEGT. The CDR3 has 14 residues. CDR3 nucleotides: TGTGCCAGCAGTGAACCAGGCTTCGGCTATGGCTACACCTTC. Protein sequence: CASSEPGFGYGYTF.

The V gene is TRBV6-2 or TRBV6-3, the J gene TRBJ2-7; 7 bases are shared with TRBD1. J was trimmed by 4 bases and V by 2 bases; bases with no gene match: 5. The germline CDR1 and CDR2 sequences are MNHEY and SVGEGT. The CDR3 sequence is 14 residues long. The CDR3 reads CASSYDRARYEQYF. In DNA, the CDR3 is TGTGCCAGCAGTTACGACAGGGCGAGATACGAGCAGTACTTC.

The rearrangement uses TRBV21-1 and TRBJ2-4; the D call of TRBD1 is as the table states it, not checked on the DNA. TRBV21-1 is reported as a pseudogene. There are 16 residues in the CDR3. The CDR3 sequence: CASSKSFRGNKNIQYF. The CDR3 region has the DNA TGTGCCAGCAGCAAATCTTTCAGGGGGAATAAAAACATTCAGTACTTC.

This chain links TRBV5-4 with TRBJ2-1; D ambiguous. V lost 0 bases and J lost 7, with 11 bases in between. CDR3 length: 14 amino acids. Germline V gene data show CDR1 as SGHNT and CDR2 as YYREEE (reference sequence). The CDR3 coding sequence is TGTGCCAGCAGCTTGGTTGGGCGGTGGAATGAGCAGTTCTTC. This translates into CASSLVGRWNEQFF.

The V and J genes are TRBV18 and TRBJ1-6; D not certain. From germline, CDR1 is KGHSH and CDR2 LQKENI. The CDR3 is 21 amino acids. V was pared by 3 bases and J by 0 bases, with 24 bases between. CDR3 nucleotide sequence: TGTGCCAGCTCACCCCTTCCGGTGGCGCAGCTTACGGGCTCCTATAATTCACCCCTCCACTTT. Translating gives CASSPLPVAQLTGSYNSPLHF.

The chain joins TRBV3-1 (or the pseudogene TRBV3-2) to TRBJ1-1; D call uncertain. The germline gives CDR1 LGHDT, CDR2 YNNKEL (reference sequence). With 1 base removed from V and 1 base from J, the gap between germline ends came to 7 bases. The CDR3 spans 14 residues. Written as DNA, the CDR3 is TGTGCCAGCAGCCAAGGATGGCGGAACACTGAAGCTTTCTTT. Encoded protein: CASSQGWRNTEAFF.

This chain links TRBV30 with TRBJ1-2; D call uncertain. The CDR3 runs 13 residues. The germline V gene encodes CDR1 GTSNPN and CDR2 SVGIG (reference sequence). V was cut by 2 bases and J by 4 bases, with 11 bases left in between. The CDR3 region is CAWSHTGAYGYTF. CDR3 in DNA: TGTGCCTGGAGTCATACGGGTGCCTATGGCTACACCTTC. The whole variable domain, remainder taken from reference TRBV30 and TRBJ1-2, is SQTIHQWPATLVQPVGSPLSLECTVEGTSNPNLYWYRQAAGRGLQLLFYSVGIGQISSEVPQNLSASRPQDRQFILSSKKLLLSDSGFYLCAWSHTGAYGYTFGSGTRLTVV.

This rearrangement joins TRBV20-1 to TRBJ2-5; D might be TRBD2 (6 bases). Germline V gives CDR1 DFQATT, CDR2 SNEGSKA (reference sequence). The CDR3 spans 11 residues. V was clipped by 5 bases and J by 5 bases, with 9 bases between them. The CDR3 bases are TGCAGTGCTGCCCGGGGGGAGACCCAGTACTTC. As protein: CSAARGETQYF.

The chain recombines TRBV3-1 (or the pseudogene TRBV3-2) with TRBJ1-1; no clear D gene. Trimming took off 4 bases at V and 8 bases at J, with 17 bases between the two ends. CDR1 is LGHDT and CDR2 is YNNKEL in the germline V gene (reference sequence). This CDR3 comprises 14 residues. CDR3 DNA: TGTGCCAGCAGCCGGGGAAAGGGCCGTATGGAAGCTTTCTTT. Translating gives CASSRGKGRMEAFF.

The chain has TRBV19 and TRBJ2-5; D call uncertain. CDR1 and CDR2 from the germline V gene are LNHDA and SQIVND (reference sequence). The germline V and J ends were trimmed by 4 bases and 4 bases, with 10 bases remaining between them. The CDR3 has 13 residues. CDR3 loop: CASSTKGSETQYF. Written as DNA, the CDR3 is TGTGCCAGTAGTACGAAGGGTTCAGAGACCCAGTACTTC.

V and J are TRBV27 and TRBJ1-1; possibly TRBD1 for D (5 bases). The CDR3 covers 18 residues. Per the germline V gene, CDR1 is MNHEY and CDR2 is SMNVEV (reference sequence). Trimming stripped 0 bases from V and 1 base from J, with 18 bases between. The CDR3: CASSLSRTAPGQNTEAFF. In DNA form, the CDR3 reads TGTGCCAGCAGTTTATCGAGGACCGCTCCGGGGCAGAACACTGAAGCTTTCTTT.

The chain carries TRBV28 and TRBJ2-5, with TRBD1 identical over 7 bases. V dropped 5 bases and J dropped 4; count of bases not matched to a gene: 22. Germline lookup yields CDR1 MDHEN and CDR2 SYDVKM. The CDR3 is 19 residues long. CDR3 protein: CASSPEPGQTDEIIETQYF. The CDR3 region has the DNA TGTGCCAGCAGTCCCGAGCCGGGACAGACGGATGAAATAATAGAGACCCAGTACTTC.

The chain links TRBV28 to TRBJ1-1; D perhaps matches TRBD1 (6 bases). The germline V gene encodes CDR1 MDHEN and CDR2 SYDVKM. V was clipped by 2 bases and J by 12 bases, with 13 bases between them. CDR3 length: 12 amino acids. The CDR3 sequence: CASSLTQGKTFF. For the CDR3, the DNA is TGTGCCAGCAGTTTAACGCAGGGGAAAACTTTCTTT.

V and J are TRBV9 and TRBJ1-6; 7 bases agree with TRBD1. V dropped 4 bases and J dropped 9; count of bases not matched to a gene: 13. CDR1 and CDR2 (germline): SGDLS, YYNGEE. The length of the CDR3 is 16 residues. CDR3 DNA: TGTGCCAGCAGCTGGGACAGCGGAGGGAGTTTTTCACCCCTCCACTTT. This translates into CASSWDSGGSFSPLHF.

The CDR3 is CSATDGNTIYF. In DNA form, the CDR3 reads TGCAGTGCAACCGATGGAAACACCATATATTTT. The chain couples TRBV20-1 to TRBJ1-3, with D hard to call. The germline V gene has CDR1 DFQATT and CDR2 SNEGSKA (reference sequence). The CDR3 spans 11 residues. V gave up 6 bases and J gave up 3 bases, with 6 bases separating them.

The chain uses TRBV2 and TRBJ1-3, with D perhaps TRBD1 (6 bases). The CDR3 is 15 amino acids. Germline V gene lookup returns CDR1 SNHLY and CDR2 FYNNEI. The V gene lost 4 bases and the J gene lost 3 bases, with 13 bases spanning the gap. CDR3 protein: CASSGYPGDGNTIYF. Here the CDR3 DNA reads TGTGCCAGCAGTGGGTACCCAGGGGATGGAAACACCATATATTTT. The full variable domain, rest sourced from reference TRBV2 and TRBJ1-3, is EPEVTQTPSHQVTQMGQEVILRCVPISNHLYFYWYRQILGQKVEFLVSFYNNEISEKSEIFDDQFSVERPDGSNFTLKIRSTKLEDSAMYFCASSGYPGDGNTIYFGEGSWLTVV.

The chain uses TRBV9 and TRBJ2-2; 10 bases are a match to TRBD2. V lost 4 bases and J lost 6; bases outside the gene matches: 6. The germline gives CDR1 SGDLS, CDR2 YYNGEE. The CDR3 is 15 amino acids. This CDR3 is CASSSPSGGAGELFF. The CDR3 DNA reads TGTGCCAGCAGCTCCCCTAGCGGGGGCGCCGGGGAGCTGTTTTTT.

The chain is built from TRBV3-1 (or the pseudogene TRBV3-2) and TRBJ2-7; D unresolved. Per the germline V gene, CDR1 is LGHDT and CDR2 is YNNKEL (reference sequence). The CDR3 has 12 amino acids. The V and J ends lost 1 base and 3 bases respectively, with 4 bases between them. The CDR3, as DNA: TGTGCCAGCAGCCAAGGGCTCTACGAGCAGTACTTC. Its translation is CASSQGLYEQYF.